The clone carrying this T cell receptor beta chain was counted a single time. Trimming removed 0 bases at V and 0 bases at J, with 12 bases between. This CDR3 is built from 17 residues. The germline gives CDR1 SGHTA, CDR2 FQGNSA. Repertoires were generated with immunoSEQ multiplex PCR, while TCRdb's copy carries only in-frame clones and drops some. The data show over 150,000 clones, around 92% seen once. The data were taken from a study of control samples from healthy donors and cancer patients. The receptor was isolated from a woman in her 40s in good health. Sample: blood. The V and J genes are TRBV7-2 and TRBJ1-5, with TRBD1 as a possible D gene (5 bases). The CDR3 here is CASSLALGPYSNQPQHF. The CDR3, as DNA: TGTGCCAGCAGCTTAGCTTTGGGACCCTATAGCAATCAGCCCCAGCATTTT.